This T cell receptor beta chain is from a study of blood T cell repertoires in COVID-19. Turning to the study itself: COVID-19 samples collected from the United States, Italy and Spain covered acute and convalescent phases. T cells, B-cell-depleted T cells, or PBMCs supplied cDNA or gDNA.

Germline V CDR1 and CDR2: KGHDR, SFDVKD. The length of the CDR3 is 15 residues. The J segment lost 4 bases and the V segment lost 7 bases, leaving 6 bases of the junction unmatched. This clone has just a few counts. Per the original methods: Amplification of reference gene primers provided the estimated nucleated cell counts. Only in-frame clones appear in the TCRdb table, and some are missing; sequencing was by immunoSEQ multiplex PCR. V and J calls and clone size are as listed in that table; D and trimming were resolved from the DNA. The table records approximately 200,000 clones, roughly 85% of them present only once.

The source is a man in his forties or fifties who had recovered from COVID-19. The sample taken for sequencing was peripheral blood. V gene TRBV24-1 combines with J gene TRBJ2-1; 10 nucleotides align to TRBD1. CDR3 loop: CATSRTGGPYNEQFF. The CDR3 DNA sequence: TGTGCCACCAGCCGGACAGGGGGTCCTTACAATGAGCAGTTCTTC.